The rows below give T cell receptor beta chains drawn from one sample of a study of tumor-infiltrating lymphocytes in primary liver carcinoma. Each CDR3 protein is one row after TCRdb ran MiXCR on the multiplex PCR reads. The data hold about 200,000 distinct CDR3 sequences, with about 82% observed a single time. The material sequenced was tumor tissue from primary liver carcinoma. The receptor set was obtained from a man aged 35 to 55 with primary liver carcinoma and hepatitis B virus infection. CDR3s include the opening cysteine and the closing phenylalanine or tryptophan. D genes are given only for firm matches. For some rows the clone size is stated as once, few or many, or as a class when expanded; others skip it.

v_call	d_call	j_call	clone_size	cdr3_length	cdr3_aa	cdr3_nt
TRBV5-4	TRBD2	TRBJ2-5	-	15	CASTSVAGGPETQYF	TGTGCCAGTACATCCGTAGCGGGAGGGCCAGAGACCCAGTACTTC
TRBV4-2	TRBD2	TRBJ2-5	-	15	CASSQSRTSGAGINF	TGTGCCAGTAGCCAGTCTAGGACTAGCGGGGCGGGGATAAACTTC
TRBV6-5	-	TRBJ1-5	-	14	CASSYLGQNQSQHF	TGTGCCAGCAGTTACTTGGGACAAAATCAGTCCCAGCATTTT
TRBV7-8	-	TRBJ2-4	-	17	CASSPLSSGLAKNSQYF	TGTGCCAGCAGCCCCCTTTCCAGCGGATTAGCCAAAAACTCTCAGTACTTC
TRBV11-1	-	TRBJ2-3	once	19	CTSSSGGSSVGARIDAQYF	TGTACCAGCAGCTCTGGGGGAAGCTCTGTTGGAGCCCGCATAGATGCGCAGTATTTT
TRBV28	TRBD1	TRBJ2-7	-	15	CVSSLDRGRYHEQYF	TGTGTCAGCAGTTTAGACAGGGGGCGCTATCACGAACAGTACTTC
TRBV6-2/TRBV6-3	-	TRBJ2-2	few	14	CASSYSSDPGELFF	TGTGCCAGCAGTTACTCTAGCGACCCCGGGGAGTTGTTTTTT
TRBV28	TRBD2	TRBJ2-2	-	16	CACSFWLAANTGELIF	TGTGCCTGCAGTTTCTGGCTAGCGGCGAACACCGGGGAGCTGATTTTT
TRBV15	-	TRBJ1-5	-	13	CARAVVSNQPQHF	TGTGCCAGGGCAGTCGTTAGCAATCAGCCCCAGCATTTT
TRBV6-2/TRBV6-3	-	TRBJ2-7	-	13	CDNSYELPYEQYF	TGTGACAACAGTTACGAGTTACCCTACGAGCAGTACTTC
TRBV2	-	TRBJ2-2	-	13	CATRPEDTGELFF	TGTGCCACGCGCCCAGAGGACACCGGGGAGCTGTTTTTT
TRBV6-6	TRBD2	TRBJ2-1	-	18	CASSYSGVAGLNSYEQFF	TGTGCCAGCAGTTACTCCGGAGTAGCGGGCTTAAACTCATACGAGCAGTTCTTC
TRBV6-1	-	TRBJ2-2	-	17	CTSSAQIGRVNTGELFF	TGTACCAGCAGTGCCCAAATTGGGAGAGTTAACACCGGGGAGCTGTTTTTT
TRBV11-2	TRBD1	TRBJ1-2	-	13	CASSSAGGSCYTF	TGTGCCAGCAGCTCCGCAGGGGGCTCCTGCTACACCTTC
TRBV6-6	TRBD1	TRBJ1-6	once	15	CASSLGTGHNSPLHF	TGCGCCAGCAGTCTCGGGACAGGGCACAATTCACCCCTCCACTTT